This TCR beta chain was profiled in a study of regulatory T cells in long-lasting Graves disease. Study overall: Less than 3 months of antithyroid drugs had been taken by newly diagnosed Graves' patients.

On this clonotype itself: What it binds is unknown. A much larger clone lies a single base off, so this may be a read error.

The time point here: newly diagnosed GD, antithyroid drugs for less than 3 months. The TCR library was made from RNA that had been extracted from PBMCs in TRIzol. The collection involved drawing 8.5 to 9 milliliters of peripheral blood into EDTA tubes. The study, taken as a whole, reports: Persistent disease preferred TRBV28, TRBJ1-2 and TRBJ2-5.

Arm-PCR of CDR3 regions and iRepertoire HTBI primers were used to build TCR beta libraries. TCRdb re-called the multiplex PCR reads through MiXCR, storing one row per CDR3 protein. The sample records approximately 460,000 distinct CDR3 sequences, about a sixth being singletons. The CDR3 has 18 amino acids. Losses at the gene ends were 5 bases for V and 2 bases for J; bases not matched to a gene: 13. The germline CDR1 and CDR2 sequences are DFQATT and SNEGSKA (reference sequence). The same specimen was also included in a second study, on T cells in Graves' hyperthyroidism and ophthalmopathy. That investigation notes: Reasons for excluding patients were uncontrolled infection, other autoimmune disease, pregnancy or lactation.

The specimen was peripheral blood mononuclear cells (PBMCs), collected at new diagnosis, from a patient treated with antithyroid drugs. The origin of this receptor is a woman aged 25 to 39 with Graves disease. The chain links TRBV20-1 to TRBJ2-3, with 13 bases fitting TRBD2. The CDR3 reads CSAPLLAGGFKATDTQYF. CDR3 nucleotide sequence: TGCAGTGCTCCCCTACTAGCGGGAGGGTTCAAGGCCACAGATACGCAGTATTTT.